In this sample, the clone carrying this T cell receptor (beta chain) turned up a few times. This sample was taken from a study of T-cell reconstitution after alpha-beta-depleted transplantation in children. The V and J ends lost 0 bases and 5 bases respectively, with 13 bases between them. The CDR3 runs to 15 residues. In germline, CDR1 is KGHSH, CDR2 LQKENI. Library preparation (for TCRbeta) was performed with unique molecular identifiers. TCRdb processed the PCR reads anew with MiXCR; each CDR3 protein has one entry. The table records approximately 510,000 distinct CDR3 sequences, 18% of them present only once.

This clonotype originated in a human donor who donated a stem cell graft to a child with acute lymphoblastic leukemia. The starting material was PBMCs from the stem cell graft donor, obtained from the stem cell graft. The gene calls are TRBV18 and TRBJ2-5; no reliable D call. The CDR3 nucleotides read TGTGCCAGCTCACCACCGACCCCGGTAAAGGAGACCCAGTACTTC. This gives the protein CASSPPTPVKETQYF. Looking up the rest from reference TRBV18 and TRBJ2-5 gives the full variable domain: NAGVMQNPRHLVRRRGQEARLRCSPMKGHSHVYWYRQLPEEGLKFMVYLQKENIIDESGMPKERFSAEFPKEGPSILRIQQVVRGDSAAYFCASSPPTPVKETQYFGPGTRLLVL.